This T cell receptor (beta chain) was profiled in a study of human T cells and chemical hapten exposure. Study summary: Patch testing was performed with 0.01% DPC on the upper back, with reading at 6 days.

The germline gives CDR1 LNHDA, CDR2 SQIVND (reference sequence). The length of the CDR3 is 13 residues. V lost 3 bases to trimming and J lost 2 bases, with 7 bases between them. From the RACE reads, TCRdb called clonotypes with MiXCR, one entry per CDR3 protein. The top ten clones hold about 1.7% of a sample with roughly 180,000 distinct CDR3 sequences, approximately 15% of them seen once. Indicated time point: patch test 1, 2 weeks after DPC sensitization. Treatment in this sample: therapeutic diphenylcyclopropenone sensitization with weekly scalp DPC. The authors extracted total RNA from unfractionated whole blood. This clonotype was observed many times.

The specimen was whole blood, collected in connection with sensitization to the hapten diphenylcyclopropenone (DPC). The V gene is TRBV19, the J gene TRBJ1-2, with D uncertain. This TCR came from a woman between 25 and 40 years old with alopecia areata. Some clones in this sample may be carry-over from other donors' samples. CDR3 region: CASSMVKNYGYTF. The DNA of the CDR3 is TGTGCCAGTAGTATGGTCAAAAACTATGGCTACACCTTC.